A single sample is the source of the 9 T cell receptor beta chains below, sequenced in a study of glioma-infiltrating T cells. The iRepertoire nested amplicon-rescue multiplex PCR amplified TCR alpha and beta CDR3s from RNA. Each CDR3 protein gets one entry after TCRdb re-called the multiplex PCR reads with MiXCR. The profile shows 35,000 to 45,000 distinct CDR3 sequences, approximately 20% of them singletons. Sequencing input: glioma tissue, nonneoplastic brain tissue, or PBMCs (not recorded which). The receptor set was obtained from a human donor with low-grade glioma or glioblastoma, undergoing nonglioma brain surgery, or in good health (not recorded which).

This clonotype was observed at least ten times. DNA for the CDR3: TGTGCCAGCAGTTTAGTGTCTAACGGGGATACGCAGTATTTT. As protein: CASSLVSNGDTQYF. The chain carries TRBV27 and TRBJ2-3; D gene uncertain. Trimming shortened V by 2 bases and J by 6 bases, and 12 bases separated the two germline ends. There are 14 residues in the CDR3. Per the germline V gene, CDR1 is MNHEY and CDR2 is SMNVEV (reference sequence).

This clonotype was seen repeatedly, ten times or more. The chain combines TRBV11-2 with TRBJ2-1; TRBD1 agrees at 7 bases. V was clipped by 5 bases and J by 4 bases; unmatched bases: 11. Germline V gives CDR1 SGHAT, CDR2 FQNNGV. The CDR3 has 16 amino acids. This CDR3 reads CASSPYRDRDYNEQFF. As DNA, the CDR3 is TGTGCCAGCAGCCCTTACCGGGACAGAGATTACAATGAGCAGTTCTTC.

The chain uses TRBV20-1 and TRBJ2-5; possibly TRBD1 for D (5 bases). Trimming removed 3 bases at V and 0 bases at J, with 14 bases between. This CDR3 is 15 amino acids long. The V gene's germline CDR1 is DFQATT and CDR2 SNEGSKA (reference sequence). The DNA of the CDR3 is TGCAGTGCTAGTGCTAGATGGGGCCACCAAGAGACCCAGTACTTC. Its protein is CSASARWGHQETQYF.

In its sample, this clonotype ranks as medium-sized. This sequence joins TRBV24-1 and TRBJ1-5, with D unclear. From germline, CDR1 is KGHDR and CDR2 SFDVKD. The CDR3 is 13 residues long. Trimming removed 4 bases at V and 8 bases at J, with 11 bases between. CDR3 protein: CATSEVDGEPQHF. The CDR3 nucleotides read TGTGCCACCAGTGAAGTCGACGGCGAGCCCCAGCATTTT.

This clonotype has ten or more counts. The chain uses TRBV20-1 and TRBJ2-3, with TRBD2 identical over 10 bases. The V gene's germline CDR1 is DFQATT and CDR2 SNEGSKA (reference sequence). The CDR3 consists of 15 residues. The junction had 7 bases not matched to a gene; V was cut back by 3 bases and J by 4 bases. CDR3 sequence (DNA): TGCAGTGCTAGGACGCTAGCGGGAGAGGCAGATACGCAGTATTTT. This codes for CSARTLAGEADTQYF.

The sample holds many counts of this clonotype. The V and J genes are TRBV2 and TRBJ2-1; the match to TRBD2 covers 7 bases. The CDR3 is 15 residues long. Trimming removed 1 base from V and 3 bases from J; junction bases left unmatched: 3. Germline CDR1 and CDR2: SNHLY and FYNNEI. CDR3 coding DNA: TGTGCCAGCAGTGAAGGACTAGCAGTCTACAATGAGCAGTTCTTC. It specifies CASSEGLAVYNEQFF.

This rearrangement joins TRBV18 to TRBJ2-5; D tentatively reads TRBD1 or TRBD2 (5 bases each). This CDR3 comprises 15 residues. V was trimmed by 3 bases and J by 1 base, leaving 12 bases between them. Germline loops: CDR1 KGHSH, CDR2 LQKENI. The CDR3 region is CASSPMGDVQETQYF. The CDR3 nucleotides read TGTGCCAGCTCACCGATGGGGGATGTCCAAGAGACCCAGTACTTC.

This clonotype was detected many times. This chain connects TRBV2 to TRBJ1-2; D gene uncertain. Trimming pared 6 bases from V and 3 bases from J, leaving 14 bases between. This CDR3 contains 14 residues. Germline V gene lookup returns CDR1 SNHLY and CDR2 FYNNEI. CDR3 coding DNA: TGTGCCAGCAGCCCCCCGGACGCCTACTATGGCTACACCTTC. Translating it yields CASSPPDAYYGYTF.

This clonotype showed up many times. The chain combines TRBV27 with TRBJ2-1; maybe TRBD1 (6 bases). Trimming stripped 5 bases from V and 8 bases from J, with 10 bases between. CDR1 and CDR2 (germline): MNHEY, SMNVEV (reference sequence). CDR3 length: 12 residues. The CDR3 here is CASSQGMYEQFF. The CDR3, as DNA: TGTGCCAGCAGTCAGGGGATGTATGAGCAGTTCTTC.